The present T cell receptor beta chain was sequenced within a study of T cell clones after liver transplantation. Assay used: immunoSEQ multiplex PCR; TCRdb lists only in-frame clones, some missing. The table includes approximately 55,000 clones, approximately 71% detected once. Per germline, CDR1 MNHNS and CDR2 SASEGT. The CDR3 totals 15 residues. J was trimmed by 3 bases and V by 7 bases; bases with no gene match: 9. The chain links TRBV6-1 to TRBJ2-1; 7 bases match TRBD2. This TCR came from a human patient who received a liver transplant. Certain T cells may be donor cells from the graft. The sequences come from CD4+ T cells from blood, collected around 54 months after liver transplant. CDR3 nucleotide sequence: TGTGCCAGCACCGGGGAGGGAAGGTTCTACAATGAGCAGTTCTTC. As protein: CASTGEGRFYNEQFF.